The TCR beta chain described here comes from a study of T-cell memory formation after mild COVID-19. This clonotype was detected once. Trimming took off 0 bases at V and 7 bases at J, with 6 bases between the two ends. The CDR3 length is 12 residues. Germline V gene lookup returns CDR1 SEHNR and CDR2 FQNEAQ (reference sequence). UMIs and sample barcodes were carried by the TCR alpha and TCR beta cDNA libraries that 5'RACE produced using constant-segment primers. TCRdb passed the 5' RACE reads through MiXCR, listing each CDR3 protein once. The profile shows tens of thousands of distinct CDR3 sequences, about 13% of them singletons.

The chain combines TRBV7-9 with TRBJ1-1; no clear D. Sequenced input: PBMCs or a T cell subset sorted from them (not recorded which). The sequence was obtained from a man aged 18-30 years who had mild COVID-19 (a few samples of this study predate the infection). Cell type and time point are not known. The CDR3 nucleotides are TGTGCCAGCAGCTTAGCCGTCGGTGAAGCTTTCTTT. It specifies CASSLAVGEAFF. Combining the CDR3 with reference TRBV7-9 and TRBJ1-1 gives the whole variable domain DTGVSQNPRHKITKRGQNVTFRCDPISEHNRLYWYRQTLGQGPEFLTYFQNEAQLEKSRLLSDRFSAERPKGSFSTLEIQRTEQGDSAMYLCASSLAVGEAFFGQGTRLTVV.